A selection of T cell receptor beta chains follows, all from one sample in a study of shared clonotypes between healthy human individuals. Measured with immunoSEQ multiplex PCR; TCRdb has only the in-frame clones, and not every one. The sample consists of around 1.9 million clones, just over 90% of them appearing once. The sequencing input was naive CD8+ T cells from PBMCs. The receptors here all came from a man younger than 35 in good health. Some clones in this sample may be carry-over from other donors' samples. Both conserved end residues are part of each CDR3. Fields, in order: V gene, CDR3 length, J gene, clone size, D gene, CDR3 DNA, CDR3 protein. D genes are given only for firm matches. Only part of the rows carry a size: once, few, many, or a class if the clone is expanded.

v_gene: TRBV27; len: 14; j_gene: TRBJ2-1; abundance: -; d_gene: TRBD1; CDR3nt: TGTGCCAGCAGTCTCCCCGGGACAGACAATGAGCAGTTCTTC; CDR3aa: CASSLPGTDNEQFF
v_gene: TRBV28; len: 16; j_gene: TRBJ1-2; abundance: many; d_gene: -; CDR3nt: TGTGCCAGCAGTTTAAGGGCGGAGAATCTCAACTATGGCTACACCTTC; CDR3aa: CASSLRAENLNYGYTF
v_gene: TRBV4-1; len: 16; j_gene: TRBJ1-1; abundance: -; d_gene: -; CDR3nt: TGCGCCAGCAGCCAAGCTCCTGGGACGACAGCTGCGGAAGCTTTCTTT; CDR3aa: CASSQAPGTTAAEAFF
v_gene: TRBV11-2; len: 15; j_gene: TRBJ2-1; abundance: -; d_gene: TRBD2; CDR3nt: TGTGCCAGCAGCTTAGATTGGGTTGGGAGGGATGAGCAGTTCTTC; CDR3aa: CASSLDWVGRDEQFF
v_gene: TRBV28; len: 15; j_gene: TRBJ1-1; abundance: once; d_gene: -; CDR3nt: TGTGCCAGCAGTTTGAGCGGTAACGGGAACACTGAAGCTTTCTTT; CDR3aa: CASSLSGNGNTEAFF
v_gene: TRBV29-1; len: 11; j_gene: TRBJ2-1; abundance: -; d_gene: -; CDR3nt: TGCAGCGTCGTAATAGCCCCTGGGCAGTTCTTC; CDR3aa: CSVVIAPGQFF
v_gene: TRBV27; len: 15; j_gene: TRBJ2-7; abundance: -; d_gene: -; CDR3nt: TGTGCCAGCAGTCCGACCGCCGGGACTTTCTACGAGCAGTACTTC; CDR3aa: CASSPTAGTFYEQYF
v_gene: TRBV6-5; len: 13; j_gene: TRBJ2-7; abundance: -; d_gene: -; CDR3nt: TGTGCCAGCAGCCTTCGACAGGCGCGCGAGCAGTACTTC; CDR3aa: CASSLRQAREQYF
v_gene: TRBV25-1; len: 12; j_gene: TRBJ2-1; abundance: -; d_gene: -; CDR3nt: TGTGCCAGCAGCGACTACCCCAATGAGCAGTTCTTC; CDR3aa: CASSDYPNEQFF
v_gene: TRBV28; len: 14; j_gene: TRBJ1-3; abundance: -; d_gene: -; CDR3nt: TGTGCCAGCAGTCCTCCCCCGTCTGGAAACACCATATATTTT; CDR3aa: CASSPPPSGNTIYF
v_gene: TRBV30; len: 20; j_gene: TRBJ2-1; abundance: once; d_gene: -; CDR3nt: TGTGCCTGGAGTGTGAGGGGGCTTCGGACGGAGGGGAGCTCCTACAATGAGCAGTTCTTC; CDR3aa: CAWSVRGLRTEGSSYNEQFF
v_gene: TRBV28; len: 10; j_gene: TRBJ2-7; abundance: few; d_gene: -; CDR3nt: TGTGCCAGCAGCCGGGGCGAGCAGTACTTC; CDR3aa: CASSRGEQYF
v_gene: TRBV6-5; len: 14; j_gene: TRBJ2-7; abundance: -; d_gene: -; CDR3nt: TGTGCCAGCGCCCCGTATGGAGGTCATGACGAGCAGTACTTC; CDR3aa: CASAPYGGHDEQYF
v_gene: TRBV7-7; len: 13; j_gene: TRBJ2-1; abundance: -; d_gene: TRBD1; CDR3nt: TGTGCCAGCAGCTTAAGACAGGGCCATGAGCAGTTCTTC; CDR3aa: CASSLRQGHEQFF
v_gene: TRBV9; len: 13; j_gene: TRBJ1-1; abundance: few; d_gene: -; CDR3nt: TGTGCCAGCAGCGTAGTGTGGGACACTGAAGCTTTCTTT; CDR3aa: CASSVVWDTEAFF
v_gene: TRBV19; len: 15; j_gene: TRBJ1-2; abundance: -; d_gene: -; CDR3nt: TGTGCCAGTAGTATATTTGCAGGGGCCCTTTATGGCTACACCTTC; CDR3aa: CASSIFAGALYGYTF
v_gene: TRBV29-1; len: 13; j_gene: TRBJ2-1; abundance: -; d_gene: -; CDR3nt: TGCAGCGTTGAGCGGGCGGCTAACAATGAGCAGTTCTTC; CDR3aa: CSVERAANNEQFF
v_gene: TRBV9; len: 15; j_gene: TRBJ2-1; abundance: -; d_gene: TRBD2; CDR3nt: TGTGCCAGCAGCCCAGGGAGGGCCCTCTCAGCTGAGCAGTTCTTC; CDR3aa: CASSPGRALSAEQFF
v_gene: TRBV4-1; len: 13; j_gene: TRBJ2-7; abundance: -; d_gene: -; CDR3nt: TGCGCCAGCAGCTTGGGTAGCTCCTACGAGCAGTACTTC; CDR3aa: CASSLGSSYEQYF
v_gene: TRBV7-2; len: 14; j_gene: TRBJ1-5; abundance: -; d_gene: -; CDR3nt: TGTGCCAGCAGCACTTCCGGGGCCTGGCAGCCCCAGCATTTT; CDR3aa: CASSTSGAWQPQHF
v_gene: TRBV28; len: 16; j_gene: TRBJ2-7; abundance: -; d_gene: TRBD2; CDR3nt: TGTGCCAGCAGACCCCTCCTAGCGGTTCAATCCTACGAGCAGTACTTC; CDR3aa: CASRPLLAVQSYEQYF
v_gene: TRBV11-2; len: 16; j_gene: TRBJ2-7; abundance: -; d_gene: TRBD2; CDR3nt: TGTGCCAGCAGTCCCGCAGGGAGGGTGCTTCCCTACGAGCAGTACTTC; CDR3aa: CASSPAGRVLPYEQYF
v_gene: TRBV27; len: 15; j_gene: TRBJ1-4; abundance: -; d_gene: -; CDR3nt: TGTGCCAGCAGCCCCGTCCTGGGTGCTAATGAAAAACTGTTTTTT; CDR3aa: CASSPVLGANEKLFF
v_gene: TRBV7-6; len: 14; j_gene: TRBJ2-1; abundance: -; d_gene: -; CDR3nt: TGTGCCAGCAGCTTAAGGGTCACTTACAATGAGCAGTTCTTC; CDR3aa: CASSLRVTYNEQFF
v_gene: TRBV29-1; len: 13; j_gene: TRBJ1-2; abundance: -; d_gene: -; CDR3nt: TGCAGCGTTGAGGAACAGGGATGGTATGGCTACACCTTC; CDR3aa: CSVEEQGWYGYTF
v_gene: TRBV7-3; len: 13; j_gene: TRBJ2-3; abundance: once; d_gene: -; CDR3nt: TGTGCCAGCAGCCAAGCTAGTGCAGATACGCAGTATTTT; CDR3aa: CASSQASADTQYF
v_gene: TRBV4-3; len: 16; j_gene: TRBJ2-1; abundance: -; d_gene: TRBD2; CDR3nt: TGCGCCAGCAGCCAAGTTAAGCGGGGCTCCTACAATGAGCAGTTCTTC; CDR3aa: CASSQVKRGSYNEQFF
v_gene: TRBV9; len: 15; j_gene: TRBJ2-3; abundance: -; d_gene: TRBD2; CDR3nt: TGTGCCAGCAGCCTCCCTAGCGGGAGCACAGATACGCAGTATTTT; CDR3aa: CASSLPSGSTDTQYF
v_gene: TRBV9; len: 15; j_gene: TRBJ1-3; abundance: -; d_gene: -; CDR3nt: TGTGCCAGCAGCGTACAAACAGGCTCTGGAAACACCATATATTTT; CDR3aa: CASSVQTGSGNTIYF
v_gene: TRBV7-9; len: 13; j_gene: TRBJ1-5; abundance: -; d_gene: -; CDR3nt: TGTGCCAGCAGCTCCTCTACCGGCGGGCCCCAGCATTTT; CDR3aa: CASSSSTGGPQHF
v_gene: TRBV27; len: 16; j_gene: TRBJ2-1; abundance: once; d_gene: TRBD2; CDR3nt: TGTGCCAGCGGTCTTCTTGCGGCTAGCGGGAGAGCTGAGCAGTTCTTC; CDR3aa: CASGLLAASGRAEQFF
v_gene: TRBV5-1; len: 13; j_gene: TRBJ1-1; abundance: -; d_gene: -; CDR3nt: TGCGCCAGCAGCCCATGGCCCGGCGTTGAAGCTTTCTTT; CDR3aa: CASSPWPGVEAFF
v_gene: TRBV7-6; len: 17; j_gene: TRBJ1-1; abundance: -; d_gene: TRBD1; CDR3nt: TGTGCCAGCAGCCCGACAGGGGGCGCGAACATGAACACTGAAGCTTTCTTT; CDR3aa: CASSPTGGANMNTEAFF
v_gene: TRBV4-1; len: 17; j_gene: TRBJ2-1; abundance: -; d_gene: TRBD2; CDR3nt: TGCGCCAGCAGCCCCAGGAGGGACGGGAGGGTAGACCCTGAGCAGTTCTTC; CDR3aa: CASSPRRDGRVDPEQFF
v_gene: TRBV7-9; len: 12; j_gene: TRBJ2-7; abundance: -; d_gene: -; CDR3nt: TGTGCCAGTTCCGGGGATTCCTACGAGCAGTACTTC; CDR3aa: CASSGDSYEQYF
v_gene: TRBV11-2; len: 14; j_gene: TRBJ2-7; abundance: -; d_gene: -; CDR3nt: TGTGCCAGCAGCTCGCGGGACTCATTCTACGAGCAGTACTTC; CDR3aa: CASSSRDSFYEQYF
v_gene: TRBV5-1; len: 15; j_gene: TRBJ1-1; abundance: -; d_gene: TRBD1; CDR3nt: TGCGCCAGCAGCACCTGGACAGGTGACCGCACTGAAGCTTTCTTT; CDR3aa: CASSTWTGDRTEAFF
v_gene: TRBV27; len: 15; j_gene: TRBJ2-7; abundance: -; d_gene: TRBD1; CDR3nt: TGTGCCAGCAGTTTACTCGGGACAGGGAGGAACGAGCAGTACTTC; CDR3aa: CASSLLGTGRNEQYF
v_gene: TRBV4-3; len: 17; j_gene: TRBJ2-2; abundance: -; d_gene: -; CDR3nt: TGCGCCAGCAGCCAAGATCTAAGGGGACCGGGGGACGGGGAGCTGTTTTTT; CDR3aa: CASSQDLRGPGDGELFF
v_gene: TRBV10-3; len: 11; j_gene: TRBJ1-2; abundance: -; d_gene: -; CDR3nt: TGTGCCATCAGTGAGTCCGGGGGCTACACCTTC; CDR3aa: CAISESGGYTF
v_gene: TRBV25-1; len: 17; j_gene: TRBJ2-7; abundance: -; d_gene: -; CDR3nt: TGTGCCAGCAGTGGGCCCGGTCCCAGGGCGTCATTCTACGAGCAGTACTTC; CDR3aa: CASSGPGPRASFYEQYF
v_gene: TRBV6-6; len: 14; j_gene: TRBJ2-5; abundance: -; d_gene: -; CDR3nt: TGTGCCAGCATCAGAGGACCCAGGGCGGAGACCCAGTACTTC; CDR3aa: CASIRGPRAETQYF